These T cell receptor beta chains were read from a single sample in a study of graft-versus-host responses after intestinal transplantation. This table comes from immunoSEQ multiplex PCR, and its TCRdb copy is limited to in-frame clones, with some not included. The sample holds around 92,000 clones; about 82% are singletons and the top ten take under 1.5%. The sample consisted of PBMCs, taken 255 days after intestinal transplant. The receptor source for this set is a human patient who received an intestinal transplant, so some T cells may come from the graft donor. CDR3s include the opening cysteine and the closing phenylalanine or tryptophan. D genes are given only for firm matches. Size tells how often a clone was seen (once, few, many) or the class of an expanded clone, and some rows leave it out.

V,J,size,D,DNA,CDR3
TRBV9,TRBJ2-3,-,-,TGTGCCAGCAGCGCCACCACAGGGGATACGCAGTATTTT,CASSATTGDTQYF
TRBV19,TRBJ1-5,-,-,TGTGCCAGTAGTAGAAACAGCGCCAATCAGCCCCAGCATTTT,CASSRNSANQPQHF
TRBV28,TRBJ2-3,few,-,TGTGCCATCGAAAGGGGGGAAGCCGGGGGTACGCAGTATTTT,CAIERGEAGGTQYF
TRBV30,TRBJ2-7,-,-,TGTGCCTGGAGTGGTGGGCCCTACGAGCAGTACTTC,CAWSGGPYEQYF
TRBV7-9,TRBJ2-3,-,TRBD2,TGTGCCAGCAGTTCGTCGCGGGGGGGAAAGTGGGATACGCAGTATTTT,CASSSSRGGKWDTQYF
TRBV6-6,TRBJ1-4,few,-,TGTGCCTCATCGGGACAAGGGTCTGAAAAACTGTTTTTT,CASSGQGSEKLFF
TRBV6-1,TRBJ2-3,-,-,TGTGCCACCGGGACCTCTGCTAGCACAGATACGCAGTATTTT,CATGTSASTDTQYF
TRBV7-9,TRBJ1-3,-,-,TGTGCCAGCAGCTTAGCCCCCCTCGGAAACACCATATATTTT,CASSLAPLGNTIYF
TRBV7-9,TRBJ1-2,-,-,TGTGCCAGCAGCCAAACTAACAGGTCACCCTCTTGGGGCTACACCTTC,CASSQTNRSPSWGYTF
TRBV6-6,TRBJ2-2,-,-,TGTGCCAGCAGTTATATACAGGCCGCGAACACCGGGGAGCTGTTTTTT,CASSYIQAANTGELFF
TRBV29-1,TRBJ1-2,-,-,TGCAGTGGAGGGGGACTACTCTATGGCTACACCTTC,CSGGGLLYGYTF
TRBV7-6,TRBJ1-1,-,-,TGTGCCAGCAGCTCTACCCCCAGTTTTACAGGTTACACTGAAGCTTTCTTT,CASSSTPSFTGYTEAFF
TRBV5-1,TRBJ1-6,-,-,TGCGCCAGCAGGATGGGGCAGGATTCACCCCTCCACTTT,CASRMGQDSPLHF
TRBV27,TRBJ2-5,-,-,TGTGCCAGCAGTTTAAGGCCGTCGAGGCCTCAAGAGACCCAGTACTTC,CASSLRPSRPQETQYF
TRBV14,TRBJ2-7,few,-,TGTGCCAGCAGCCCGGACAGCTCCTACGAGCAGTACTTC,CASSPDSSYEQYF
TRBV5-8,TRBJ2-5,-,TRBD1,TGTGCCAGCAGCTCAGGGACAGGCAATCCGGAGACCCAGTACTTC,CASSSGTGNPETQYF
TRBV11-1,TRBJ2-3,-,-,TGTGCCAGCAGCCCCGGGGTAGGGGAGCCTAGCACAGATACGCAGTATTTT,CASSPGVGEPSTDTQYF
TRBV28,TRBJ1-2,-,-,TGTGCCAGCAGTTTATTATGGGGGCAAAACTATGGCTACACCTTC,CASSLLWGQNYGYTF
TRBV19,TRBJ1-6,few,-,TGTGCCAGTAGTATAGCCGCAGGGCGGTCACCCCTCCACTTT,CASSIAAGRSPLHF
TRBV7-8,TRBJ2-7,many,TRBD2,TGTGCCAGCAGCTTGGCGGGAGACGAGCAGTACTTC,CASSLAGDEQYF
TRBV6-6,TRBJ1-4,-,-,TGTGCCAGCAGCCGCCTGACAGAAGCTAATGAAAAACTGTTTTTT,CASSRLTEANEKLFF
TRBV19,TRBJ2-5,few,TRBD1,TGTGCCAGTAGTACCGGACAGGGGGCCGAGACCCAGTACTTC,CASSTGQGAETQYF
TRBV18,TRBJ2-1,once,-,TGTGCCAGCTCACCACCTTTACCGGGACAACTTAGCTCCTACAATGAGCAGTTCTTC,CASSPPLPGQLSSYNEQFF
TRBV30,TRBJ2-2,few,TRBD1,TGTGCCTGGAGTGTGGTCGGGACAGGAACCGGGGAGCTGTTTTTT,CAWSVVGTGTGELFF
TRBV19,TRBJ2-2,-,TRBD2,TGTGCCAGTCGGCGGGCTAGCGGGAGGTCGGATACCGGGGAGCTGTTTTTT,CASRRASGRSDTGELFF